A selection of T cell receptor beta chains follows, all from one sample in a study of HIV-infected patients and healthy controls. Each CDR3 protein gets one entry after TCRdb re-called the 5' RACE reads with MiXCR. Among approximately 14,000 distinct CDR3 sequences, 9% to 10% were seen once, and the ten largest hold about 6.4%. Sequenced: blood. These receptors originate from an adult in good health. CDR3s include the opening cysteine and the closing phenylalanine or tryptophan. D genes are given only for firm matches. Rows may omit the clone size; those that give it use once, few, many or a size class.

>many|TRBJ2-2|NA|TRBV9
CASSVSWTSSGELFF
TGTGCCAGCAGCGTATCCTGGACGTCTTCTGGGGAGCTGTTTTTT
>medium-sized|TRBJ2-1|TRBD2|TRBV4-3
CASSQAPSGRVNEQFF
TGCGCCAGCAGCCAAGCCCCTAGCGGGAGGGTCAATGAGCAGTTCTTC
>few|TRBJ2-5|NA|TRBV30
CASTLSGTGKTQYF
TGTGCTTCCACTCTCTCCGGGACCGGCAAGACCCAGTACTTC
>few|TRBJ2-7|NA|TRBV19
CASSVASAYEQYF
TGTGCCAGTAGTGTAGCGTCCGCCTACGAGCAGTACTTC
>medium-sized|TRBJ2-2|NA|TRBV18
CASSPRGFANTGELFF
TGTGCCAGCTCACCACGGGGATTCGCGAACACCGGGGAGCTGTTTTTT
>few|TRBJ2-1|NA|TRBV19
CASRSETNNEQFF
TGTGCCAGTCGGTCCGAGACTAACAATGAGCAGTTCTTC
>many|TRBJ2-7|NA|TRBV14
CASSPRSFEDRSYEQYF
TGTGCCAGCAGCCCGAGAAGTTTTGAAGACCGCTCCTACGAGCAGTACTTC
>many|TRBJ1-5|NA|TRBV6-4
CASSEGDGQPQHF
TGTGCCAGCAGTGAAGGGGATGGTCAGCCCCAGCATTTT
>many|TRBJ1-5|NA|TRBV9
CASSAGQEYQPQHF
TGTGCCAGCAGCGCGGGCCAGGAATATCAGCCCCAGCATTTT
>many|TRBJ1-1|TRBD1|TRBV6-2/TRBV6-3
CASSPTPGQGGDMNTEAFF
TGTGCCAGCAGTCCGACGCCAGGACAGGGGGGAGACATGAACACTGAAGCTTTCTTT
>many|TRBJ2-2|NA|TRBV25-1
CASSDPRGGARNTGELFF
TGTGCCAGCAGTGATCCAAGGGGGGGGGCCAGGAACACCGGGGAGCTGTTTTTT
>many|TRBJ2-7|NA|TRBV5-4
CASSSQDRSYYEQYF
TGTGCCAGCAGCTCACAAGACAGGTCCTACTACGAGCAGTACTTC
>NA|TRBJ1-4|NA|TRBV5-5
CASSLPGQRHNEKLFF
TGTGCCAGCAGCTTACCTGGACAGCGACATAATGAAAAACTGTTTTTT
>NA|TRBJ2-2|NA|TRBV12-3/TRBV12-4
CASSLIGGELFF
TGTGCCAGCAGTTTAATAGGCGGGGAGCTGTTTTTT
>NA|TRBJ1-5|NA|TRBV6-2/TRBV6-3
CASSYPGGRNQPQHF
TGTGCCAGCAGTTACCCGGGGGGTCGCAATCAGCCCCAGCATTTT
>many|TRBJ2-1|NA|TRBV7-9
CASSLGGSYNEQFF
TGTGCCAGCAGCTTGGGGGGATCCTACAATGAGCAGTTCTTC
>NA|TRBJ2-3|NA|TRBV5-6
CASSLGSLKQYF
TGTGCCAGCAGCTTGGGGTCCCTAAAGCAGTATTTT
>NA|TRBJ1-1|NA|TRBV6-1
CASSEALEMFTEAFF
TGTGCCAGCAGTGAAGCGCTGGAGATGTTCACTGAAGCTTTCTTT
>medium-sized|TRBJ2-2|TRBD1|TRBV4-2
CASSQDGTGRIGELFF
TGTGCCAGCAGCCAAGATGGGACAGGGAGGATCGGGGAGCTGTTTTTT
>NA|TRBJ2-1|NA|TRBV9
CASSVGGVAAASSYNEQFF
TGTGCCAGCAGCGTAGGGGGGGTAGCGGCCGCGAGCTCCTACAATGAGCAGTTCTTC
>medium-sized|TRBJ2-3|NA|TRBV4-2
CASSQDGGRGADTQYF
TGTGCCAGCAGCCAAGATGGGGGGCGTGGGGCAGATACGCAGTATTTT
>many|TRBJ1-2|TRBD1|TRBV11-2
CASSSGTGSFNYGYTF
TGTGCCAGCAGCTCCGGGACAGGGTCCTTTAACTATGGCTACACCTTC
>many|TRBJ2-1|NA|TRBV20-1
CSARRQNNEQFF
TGCAGTGCTAGGCGACAAAACAATGAGCAGTTCTTC
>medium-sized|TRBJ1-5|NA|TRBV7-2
CASSLGGGAKQEPQHF
TGTGCCAGCAGCTTAGGGGGGGGCGCGAAACAAGAGCCCCAGCATTTT